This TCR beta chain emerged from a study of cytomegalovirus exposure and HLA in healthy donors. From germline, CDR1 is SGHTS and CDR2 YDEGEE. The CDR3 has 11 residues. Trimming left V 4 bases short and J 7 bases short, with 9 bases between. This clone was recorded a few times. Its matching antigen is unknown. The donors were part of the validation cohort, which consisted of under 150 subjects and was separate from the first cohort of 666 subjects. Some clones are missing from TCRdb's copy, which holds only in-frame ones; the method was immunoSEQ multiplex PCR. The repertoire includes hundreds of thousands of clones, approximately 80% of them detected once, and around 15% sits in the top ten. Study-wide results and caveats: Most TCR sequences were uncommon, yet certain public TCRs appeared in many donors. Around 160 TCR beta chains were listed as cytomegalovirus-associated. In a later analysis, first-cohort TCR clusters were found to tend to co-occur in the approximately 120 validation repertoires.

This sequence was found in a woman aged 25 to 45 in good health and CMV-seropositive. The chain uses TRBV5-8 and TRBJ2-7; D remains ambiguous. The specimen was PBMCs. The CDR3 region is CASSDRWEQYF. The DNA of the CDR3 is TGTGCCAGCAGCGATAGATGGGAGCAGTACTTC.